This T cell receptor beta chain was recovered during a study of spatial heterogeneity in lung cancer. The time point was: blood at routine non-recurrence follow-up after resection. CDR1 is DFQATT and CDR2 is SNEGSKA in the germline V gene (reference sequence). The length of the CDR3 is 12 residues. The V gene lost 0 bases and the J gene lost 8 bases, with 7 bases spanning the gap. TCRdb reanalysed the 5' RACE reads using MiXCR and keeps one entry per CDR3 protein. The sample holds roughly 45,000 distinct CDR3 sequences, approximately 22% seen once. This clonotype was observed a few times. The gene calls are TRBV20-1 and TRBJ2-2; D unclear. The clonotype originates from a female donor with early-stage non-small cell lung cancer. The sample here was PBMCs, taken at follow-up. CDR3 in amino acids: CSARDLRGELFF. CDR3 in DNA: TGCAGTGCTAGAGATCTGCGGGGGGAGCTGTTTTTT.